This is a list of T cell receptor beta chains from one sample in a study of T cell changes during pregnancy in multiple sclerosis. The data were produced by immunoSEQ multiplex PCR, yet TCRdb's version contains in-frame clones alone and is incomplete. This table holds about 57,000 clones, approximately 90% found once. The sequenced sample was peripheral blood, obtained after pregnancy. The receptors come from a female donor in good health, enrolled as a control in a pregnancy study. CDR3s include the opening cysteine and the closing phenylalanine or tryptophan. The D gene is left open where the match is weak. The listing skips clone size in some rows; elsewhere it reads once, few, many or a size class.

>-|TRBV5-6|-|TRBJ1-6
TGTGCCAGCAGCTTCGCCATCTTGCGTGCACCCCTCCACTTT
CASSFAILRAPLHF
>-|TRBV9|TRBD2|TRBJ2-1
TGTGCCAGCAGCGTAGCGGGGGGGTTTTACAATGAGCAGTTCTTC
CASSVAGGFYNEQFF
>-|TRBV2|TRBD2|TRBJ2-1
TGTGCCAGCAAAAGCGGGACCGTTTATGAGCAGTTCTTC
CASKSGTVYEQFF
>-|TRBV7-2|-|TRBJ2-2
TGTGCCAGCCTCCCAACGGGAGTCGGGGAGCTGTTTTTT
CASLPTGVGELFF
>-|TRBV4-1|-|TRBJ2-6
TGCGCCAGCAGCCAAGTGACAGCTTCAGGGGCCAACGTCCTGACTTTC
CASSQVTASGANVLTF
>-|TRBV11-2|-|TRBJ1-1
TGTGCCAGCAGCTTCCCAGGGTGGAACACTGAAGCTTTCTTT
CASSFPGWNTEAFF
>once|TRBV5-4|TRBD1|TRBJ1-1
TGTGCCAGCAGCTTCCCGGGACAGGGGGCAACTGAAGCTTTCTTT
CASSFPGQGATEAFF
>-|TRBV15|TRBD1|TRBJ2-7
TGTGCCACCAGCAGAGATCGACAGGGCCAGTACTTC
CATSRDRQGQYF
>-|TRBV19|-|TRBJ1-5
TGTGCCAGTAGTATAAAGGCGCGGCAGCCCCAGCATTTT
CASSIKARQPQHF
>once|TRBV4-3|TRBD1|TRBJ1-3
TGCGCCAGCAGCTCACAGGGGGCAGGAAACACCATATATTTT
CASSSQGAGNTIYF
>-|TRBV11-2|-|TRBJ2-3
TGTGCCAGCAGCGCCGTACAGGGATACACAGATACGCAGTATTTT
CASSAVQGYTDTQYF
>once|TRBV6-4|-|TRBJ2-3
TGTGCCAGCAGTGCGGGAGTCACAGATACGCAGTATTTT
CASSAGVTDTQYF
>-|TRBV28|-|TRBJ2-7
TGTGCGGTGGGAGCGGGCTCCTACGAGCAGTACTTC
CAVGAGSYEQYF
>-|TRBV28|-|TRBJ2-4
TGTGCCAGCGAGGGACTAGCCAAAAACATTCAGTACTTC
CASEGLAKNIQYF
>few|TRBV29-1|-|TRBJ1-1
TGCAGCGGCCAGGGGTTGACCACTGAAGCTTTCTTT
CSGQGLTTEAFF
>-|TRBV28|-|TRBJ2-7
TGTGCCAGCAGCCTCAGGGAAATGGGTTACGAGCAGTACTTC
CASSLREMGYEQYF
>-|TRBV10-3|TRBD1|TRBJ1-1
TGTGCCATCCGGACAGGGCAAGGTTTAAAAATGAACACTGAAGCTTTCTTT
CAIRTGQGLKMNTEAFF
>-|TRBV7-2|TRBD2|TRBJ2-3
TGTGCCAGCAGCCAATTAGCGGGAGCAGTAAAGGATACGCAGTATTTT
CASSQLAGAVKDTQYF
>-|TRBV7-9|-|TRBJ2-4
TGTGCCAGCAGCAACCTCGGGGGAGCCCTCGGAAGTCAGTACTTC
CASSNLGGALGSQYF
>-|TRBV6-5|-|TRBJ1-1
TGTGCCATCTCGGGTAGGAACACTGAAGCTTTCTTT
CAISGRNTEAFF
>-|TRBV19|TRBD1|TRBJ2-7
TGTGCCAGTGGGGTATGGGGACAGGGGGCCCACGAGCAGTACTTC
CASGVWGQGAHEQYF
>-|TRBV6-4|-|TRBJ2-7
TGTGCCAGCAGTGACTCGGCGGGGAATCAACACTACGAGCAGTACTTC
CASSDSAGNQHYEQYF
>-|TRBV6-4|-|TRBJ2-1
TGTGCCAGCAGTGAACTTAGGGGAGGCTTCTACAATGAGCAGTTCTTC
CASSELRGGFYNEQFF
>-|TRBV4-3|-|TRBJ1-2
TGCGCCAGCAGCCAAGAGGGGGCAGGGGGCTACACCTTC
CASSQEGAGGYTF
>-|TRBV19|TRBD1|TRBJ2-3
TGTGCCAGTAGTACATTCCCGGGACAGGGGGATTCAGATACGCAGTATTTT
CASSTFPGQGDSDTQYF
>-|TRBV30|-|TRBJ2-7
TGTGCCTGGAGTATTAGAACGGAGCAGTACTTC
CAWSIRTEQYF
>-|TRBV28|TRBD1|TRBJ1-2
TGTGCCAGCAGCCCGGCGTGGACAGGGGCGGGGTATGGCTACACCTTC
CASSPAWTGAGYGYTF
>once|TRBV5-5|TRBD1|TRBJ2-2
TGTGCCAGCAGCCTCCCGGGACAGAGGAAGGTCGGGGAGCTGTTTTTT
CASSLPGQRKVGELFF
>-|TRBV4-1|TRBD1|TRBJ1-2
TGCGCCAGCAGCCAAGAAGGCCCGACAGGGAGAGGCTACACCTTC
CASSQEGPTGRGYTF
>-|TRBV6-5|-|TRBJ1-1
TGTGCCAGCAGATCCGACAGGAACGGTGGCACTGAAGCTTTCTTT
CASRSDRNGGTEAFF
>-|TRBV5-8|-|TRBJ1-2
TGTGCCAGCAGCTTTTTTCAGGGAACGGGCTATGGCTACACCTTC
CASSFFQGTGYGYTF
>-|TRBV30|-|TRBJ1-1
TGTGCCTGGAGTGGCCAAGCGGTACTGAACACTGAAGCTTTCTTT
CAWSGQAVLNTEAFF
>-|TRBV30|-|TRBJ2-7
TGTGCCGCTAACGGGAACTACGAGCAGTACTTC
CAANGNYEQYF
>-|TRBV28|-|TRBJ2-2
TGTGCCAGCAGTCCCTGGGGAACAGGGAACACCGGGGAGCTGTTTTTT
CASSPWGTGNTGELFF
>-|TRBV7-9|-|TRBJ1-1
TGTGCCAGCAGCTTATATCCGAGCCCGAACACTGAAGCTTTCTTT
CASSLYPSPNTEAFF
>-|TRBV6-5|TRBD1|TRBJ1-2
TGTGCCAGCAGCCGGGACAGGGCTGGGGGTGGCTACACCTTC
CASSRDRAGGGYTF
>-|TRBV18|-|TRBJ1-1
TGTGCCAGCTCACCGGTTGGGGGCGACGCTGAAGCTTTCTTT
CASSPVGGDAEAFF
>few|TRBV7-2|-|TRBJ2-1
TGTGCCAGCAGCACGAGCGGAATTTCCTACAATGAGCAGTTCTTC
CASSTSGISYNEQFF
>-|TRBV29-1|-|TRBJ2-1
TGCAGCGTTAACAGGGAGGGCAATGAGCAGTTCTTC
CSVNREGNEQFF
>-|TRBV6-1|-|TRBJ2-7
TGTGCCAGCAGCCCTGACAGGAGCTCCTACGAGCAGTACTTC
CASSPDRSSYEQYF
>-|TRBV5-1|TRBD2|TRBJ2-3
TGCGCCAGCAGCCCCGGAACCGGGACTAGGGGGGATACGCAGTATTTT
CASSPGTGTRGDTQYF
>-|TRBV7-8|-|TRBJ2-2
TGTGCCAGCAGCTTAACAGCAGCTAGCATGAACACCGGGGAGCTGTTTTTT
CASSLTAASMNTGELFF
>-|TRBV7-2|-|TRBJ1-3
TGTGCCAGCAGCTTATCCAGGGTCTCTGGAAACACCATATATTTT
CASSLSRVSGNTIYF
>-|TRBV9|TRBD2|TRBJ2-5
TGTGCCAGCAGCGTAGGCGGGGGGGCCTGGGAGACCCAGTACTTC
CASSVGGGAWETQYF
>-|TRBV7-8|-|TRBJ1-1
TGTGCCAGCAGCTTATTCTCCCGGGCTGAAGCTTTCTTT
CASSLFSRAEAFF
>-|TRBV19|TRBD1|TRBJ1-6
TGTGCCAGTAGCCTCGGACAGGGTGGCTCACCCCTCCACTTT
CASSLGQGGSPLHF
>-|TRBV4-1|-|TRBJ2-2
TGCGCCAGCAGCCAAGATCTAGGGGCCTCCGGGGAGCTGTTTTTT
CASSQDLGASGELFF
>-|TRBV2|TRBD1|TRBJ2-1
TGTGCCAGCAGCCACAGGGGCCCCACCTACAATGAGCAGTTCTTC
CASSHRGPTYNEQFF
>-|TRBV7-2|-|TRBJ2-7
TGTGCCAGCAGCTTAGTAATGAATCTCGAGGAGTACTTC
CASSLVMNLEEYF